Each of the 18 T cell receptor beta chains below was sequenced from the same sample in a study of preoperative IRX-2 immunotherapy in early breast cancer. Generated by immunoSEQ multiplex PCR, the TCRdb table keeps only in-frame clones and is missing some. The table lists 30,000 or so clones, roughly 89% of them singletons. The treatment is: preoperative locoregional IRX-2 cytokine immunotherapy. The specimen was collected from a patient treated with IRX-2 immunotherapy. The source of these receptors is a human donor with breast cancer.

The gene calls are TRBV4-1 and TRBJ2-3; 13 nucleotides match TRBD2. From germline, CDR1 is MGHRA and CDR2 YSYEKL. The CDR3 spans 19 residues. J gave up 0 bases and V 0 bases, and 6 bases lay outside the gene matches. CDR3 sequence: CASSQDHGTSGTSTDTQYF. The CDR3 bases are TGCGCCAGCAGCCAAGATCACGGGACTAGCGGGACTAGCACAGATACGCAGTATTTT.

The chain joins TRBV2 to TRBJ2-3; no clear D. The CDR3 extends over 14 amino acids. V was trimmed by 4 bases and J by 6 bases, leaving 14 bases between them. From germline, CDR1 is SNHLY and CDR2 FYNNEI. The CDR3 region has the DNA TGTGCCAGCAGTGTCCAGAGGTCTCCCGATACGCAGTATTTT. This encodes CASSVQRSPDTQYF.

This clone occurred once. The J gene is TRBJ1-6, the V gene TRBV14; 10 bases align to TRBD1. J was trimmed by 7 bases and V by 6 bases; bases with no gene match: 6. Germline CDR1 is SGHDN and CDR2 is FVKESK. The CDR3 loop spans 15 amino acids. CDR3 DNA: TGTGCCAGCAGTACGACAGGGGGCGGGAATTCACCCCTCCACTTT. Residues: CASSTTGGGNSPLHF.

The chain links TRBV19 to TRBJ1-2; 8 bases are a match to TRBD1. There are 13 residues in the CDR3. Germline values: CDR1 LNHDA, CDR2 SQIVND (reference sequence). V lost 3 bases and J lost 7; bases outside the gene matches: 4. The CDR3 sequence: CASSMWDRTGYTF. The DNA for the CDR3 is TGTGCCAGTAGTATGTGGGACAGGACTGGCTACACCTTC.

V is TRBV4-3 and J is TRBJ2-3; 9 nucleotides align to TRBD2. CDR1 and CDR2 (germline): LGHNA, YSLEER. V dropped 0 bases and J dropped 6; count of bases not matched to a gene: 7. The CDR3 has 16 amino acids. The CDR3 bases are TGCGCCAGCAGCCAAGATTCAGCGGGGGGTTCGGATACGCAGTATTTT. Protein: CASSQDSAGGSDTQYF.

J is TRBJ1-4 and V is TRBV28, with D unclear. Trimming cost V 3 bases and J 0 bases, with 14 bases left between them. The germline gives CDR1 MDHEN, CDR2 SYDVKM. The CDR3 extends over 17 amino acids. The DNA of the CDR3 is TGTGCCAGCAGTTTCCTCAGGACTGACGCAACTAATGAAAAACTGTTTTTT. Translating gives CASSFLRTDATNEKLFF.

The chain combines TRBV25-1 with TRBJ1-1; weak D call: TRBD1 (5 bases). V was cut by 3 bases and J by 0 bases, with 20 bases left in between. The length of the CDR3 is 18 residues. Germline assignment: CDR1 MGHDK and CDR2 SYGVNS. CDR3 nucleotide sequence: TGTGCCAGCAGTGATCTAAAGGGGCGCGGGGGTATGAACACTGAAGCTTTCTTT. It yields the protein CASSDLKGRGGMNTEAFF.

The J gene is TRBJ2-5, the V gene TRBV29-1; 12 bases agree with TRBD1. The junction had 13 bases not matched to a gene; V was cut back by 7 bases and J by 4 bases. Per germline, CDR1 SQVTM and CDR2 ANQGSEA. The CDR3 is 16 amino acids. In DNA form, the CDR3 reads TGCAGCGCACGCGTGGGGGACAGGGGGCAGGGAGAGACCCAGTACTTC. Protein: CSARVGDRGQGETQYF.

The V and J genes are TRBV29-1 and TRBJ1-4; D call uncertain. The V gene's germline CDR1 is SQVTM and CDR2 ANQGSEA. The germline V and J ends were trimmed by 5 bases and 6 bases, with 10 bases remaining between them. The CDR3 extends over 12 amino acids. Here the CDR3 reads CSVRGLYEKLFF. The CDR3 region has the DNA TGCAGCGTTCGCGGTCTCTATGAAAAACTGTTTTTT.

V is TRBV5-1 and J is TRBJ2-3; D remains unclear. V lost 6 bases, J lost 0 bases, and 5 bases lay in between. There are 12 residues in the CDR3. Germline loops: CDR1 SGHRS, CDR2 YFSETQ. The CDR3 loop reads CASKLSTDTQYF. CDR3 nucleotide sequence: TGCGCCAGCAAGCTGAGCACAGATACGCAGTATTTT.

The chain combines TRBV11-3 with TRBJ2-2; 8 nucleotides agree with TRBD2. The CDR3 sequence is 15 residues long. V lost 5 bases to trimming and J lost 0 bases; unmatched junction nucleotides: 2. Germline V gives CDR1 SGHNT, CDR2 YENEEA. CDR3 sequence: CASSSSGTNTGELFF. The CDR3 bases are TGTGCCAGCAGCAGTAGCGGGACGAACACCGGGGAGCTGTTTTTT.

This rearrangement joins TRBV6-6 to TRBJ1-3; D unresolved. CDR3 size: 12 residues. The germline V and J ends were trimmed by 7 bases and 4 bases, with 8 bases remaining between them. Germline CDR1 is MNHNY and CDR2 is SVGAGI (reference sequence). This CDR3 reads CASTPAGNTIYF. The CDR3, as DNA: TGTGCCAGCACCCCCGCCGGAAACACCATATATTTT.

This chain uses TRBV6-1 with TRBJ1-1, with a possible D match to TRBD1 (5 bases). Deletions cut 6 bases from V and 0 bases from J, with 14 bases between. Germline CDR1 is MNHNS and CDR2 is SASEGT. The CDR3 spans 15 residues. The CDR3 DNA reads TGTGCCAGCAGGGCAAAGGGACCGATGAACACTGAAGCTTTCTTT. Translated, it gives CASRAKGPMNTEAFF.

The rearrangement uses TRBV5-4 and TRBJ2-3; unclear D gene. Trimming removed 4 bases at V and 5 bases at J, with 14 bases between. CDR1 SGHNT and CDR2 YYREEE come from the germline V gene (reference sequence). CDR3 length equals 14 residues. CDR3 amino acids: CASSHPFLEDTQYF. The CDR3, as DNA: TGTGCCAGCAGCCATCCTTTTCTAGAAGATACGCAGTATTTT. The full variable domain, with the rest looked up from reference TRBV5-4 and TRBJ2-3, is ETGVTQSPTHLIKTRGQQVTLRCSSQSGHNTVSWYQQALGQGPQFIFQYYREEENGRGNFPPRFSGLQFPNYSSELNVNALELDDSALYLCASSHPFLEDTQYFGPGTRLTVL.

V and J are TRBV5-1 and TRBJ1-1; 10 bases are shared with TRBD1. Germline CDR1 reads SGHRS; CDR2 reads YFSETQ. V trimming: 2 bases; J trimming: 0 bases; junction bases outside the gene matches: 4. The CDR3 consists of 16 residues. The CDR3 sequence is CASSLRGQGLNTEAFF. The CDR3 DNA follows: TGCGCCAGCAGCTTACGGGGACAGGGGTTGAACACTGAAGCTTTCTTT.

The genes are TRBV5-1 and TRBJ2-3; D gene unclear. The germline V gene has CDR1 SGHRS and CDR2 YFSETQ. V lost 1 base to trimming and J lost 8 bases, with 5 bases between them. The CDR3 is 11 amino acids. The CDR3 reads CASSLSATQYF. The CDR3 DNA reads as TGCGCCAGCAGCTTGTCGGCTACGCAGTATTTT.

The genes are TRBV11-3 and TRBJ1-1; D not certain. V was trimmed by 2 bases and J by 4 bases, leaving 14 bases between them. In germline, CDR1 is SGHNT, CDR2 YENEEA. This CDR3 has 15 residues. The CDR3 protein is CASSLIGYAGTEAFF. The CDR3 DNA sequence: TGTGCCAGCAGCTTAATAGGGTACGCGGGCACTGAAGCTTTCTTT.

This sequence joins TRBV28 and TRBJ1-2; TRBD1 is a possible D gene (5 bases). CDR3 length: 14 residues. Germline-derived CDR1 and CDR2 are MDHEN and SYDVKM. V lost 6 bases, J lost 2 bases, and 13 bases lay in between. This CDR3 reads CASRSGTNNYGYTF. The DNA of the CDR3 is TGTGCCAGCAGGTCCGGGACTAACAACTATGGCTACACCTTC.